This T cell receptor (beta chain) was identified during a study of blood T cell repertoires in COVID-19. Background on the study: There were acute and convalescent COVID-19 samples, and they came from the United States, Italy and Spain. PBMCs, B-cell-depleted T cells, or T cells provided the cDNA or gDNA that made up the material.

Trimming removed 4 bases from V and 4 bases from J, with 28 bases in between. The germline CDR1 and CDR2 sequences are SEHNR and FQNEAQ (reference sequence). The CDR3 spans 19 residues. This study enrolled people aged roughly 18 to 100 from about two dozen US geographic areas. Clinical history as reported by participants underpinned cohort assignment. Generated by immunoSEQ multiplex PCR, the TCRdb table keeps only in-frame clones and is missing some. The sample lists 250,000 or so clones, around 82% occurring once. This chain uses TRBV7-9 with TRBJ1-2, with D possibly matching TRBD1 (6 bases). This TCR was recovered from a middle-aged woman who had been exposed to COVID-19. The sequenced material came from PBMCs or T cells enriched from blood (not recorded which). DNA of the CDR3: TGTGCCAGCAGCTCCGGGACACCCGATCCCCAGAGGATCCCCTATGGCTACACCTTC. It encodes CASSSGTPDPQRIPYGYTF.